One sample yielded the 9 T cell receptor beta chains listed below, sequenced in a study of cytomegalovirus exposure and HLA in healthy donors. PCR involved 60 Vbeta and 13 Jbeta primers. This table comes from immunoSEQ multiplex PCR, and its TCRdb copy is limited to in-frame clones, with some not included. Of approximately 75,000 clones in the sample, around 64% were seen once. Sample: PBMCs. These receptors were collected from a man in his forties in good health and CMV-seropositive.

This clone was counted a few times. The chain links TRBV30 to TRBJ1-2, with 11 bases that match TRBD1. Trimming removed 1 base from V and 7 bases from J; junction bases left unmatched: 8. CDR3 size: 15 residues. CDR1 is GTSNPN and CDR2 is SVGIG in the germline V gene (reference sequence). The CDR3 DNA reads TGTGCCTGGAGTGACCAGGGACAGGGGGTTGGTGGCTACACCTTC. It encodes CAWSDQGQGVGGYTF.

This clone has more than one count but fewer than ten. The chain combines TRBV28 with TRBJ2-3; 8 nucleotides line up with TRBD2. In germline, CDR1 is MDHEN, CDR2 SYDVKM. The V segment lost 3 bases and the J segment 2 bases; nucleotides outside the gene matches: 4. The CDR3 runs to 15 residues. In DNA form, the CDR3 reads TGTGCCAGCAGTTTGCCTAGCGGGCACACAGATACGCAGTATTTT. Its translation: CASSLPSGHTDTQYF.

This clone was found a few times. This chain connects TRBV29-1 to TRBJ2-1; 7 bases fit TRBD1. CDR1 is SQVTM and CDR2 is ANQGSEA in the germline V gene. CDR3 size: 11 residues. V shed 7 bases, J shed 8 bases, and the junction held 5 bases outside the gene matches. DNA for the CDR3: TGCAGCGGGCACAGGGGCCATGAGCAGTTCTTC. Translated: CSGHRGHEQFF.

The chain couples TRBV10-1 to TRBJ2-7; D uncertain. V lost 3 bases and J 3 bases, leaving 12 bases between the germline ends. Germline CDR1 reads WNHNN; CDR2 reads SYGVQD (reference sequence). The CDR3 runs to 14 residues. The CDR3 here is CASSEGTDDYEQYF. The CDR3 nucleotides are TGCGCCAGCAGTGAAGGAACAGATGACTACGAGCAGTACTTC.

The CDR3 region is CASSAAGNTEAFF. DNA of the CDR3: TGTGCCAGCAGCGCGGCGGGGAACACTGAAGCTTTCTTT. The chain has TRBV5-4 and TRBJ1-1; D gene unclear. The V and J ends lost 4 bases and 1 base respectively, with 8 bases between them. Germline loops: CDR1 SGHNT, CDR2 YYREEE (reference sequence). CDR3 length: 13 residues.

This chain joins TRBV11-2 and TRBJ2-6, with D maybe TRBD1 (5 bases). Between the trimmed V and J ends, which lost 2 bases and 4 bases, there was a span of 15 bases. Germline assignment: CDR1 SGHAT and CDR2 FQNNGV. CDR3 length: 17 residues. The CDR3 loop is CASSLHLAGIGANVLTF. The CDR3 nucleotides are TGTGCCAGCAGCTTACACCTTGCAGGGATCGGGGCCAACGTCCTGACTTTC. The full variable domain, completed using reference TRBV11-2 and TRBJ2-6, is EAGVAQSPRYKIIEKRQSVAFWCNPISGHATLYWYQQILGQGPKLLIQFQNNGVVDDSQLPKDRFSAERLKGVDSTLKIQPAKLEDSAVYLCASSLHLAGIGANVLTFGAGSRLTVL.

This clone appeared a single time. The J gene is TRBJ1-6, the V gene TRBV28; D not resolved. Trimming stripped 6 bases from V and 6 bases from J, with 15 bases between. CDR1 is MDHEN, CDR2 SYDVKM, per germline. There are 15 residues in the CDR3. The DNA of the CDR3 is TGTGCCAGCAGCCGATCCGGGATCACTAATTCACCCCTCCACTTT. It is translated as CASSRSGITNSPLHF.

The chain employs TRBV7-6 and TRBJ2-1, with 9 bases aligning to TRBD2. J was trimmed by 8 bases and V by 2 bases; bases with no gene match: 7. The CDR3 length is 15 residues. CDR1 is SGHVS and CDR2 is FNYEAQ in the germline V gene. Here the CDR3 reads CASSLWVSGGDEQFF. The CDR3 DNA sequence: TGTGCCAGCAGCTTATGGGTTAGCGGGGGCGATGAGCAGTTCTTC.

DNA of the CDR3: TGTGCCAGCAGTGTACGGGGGACAGGGGAGAGCACCGGGGAGCTGTTTTTT. Translated: CASSVRGTGESTGELFF. This chain joins TRBV2 and TRBJ2-2, with 10 bases identical to TRBD1. Germline lookup yields CDR1 SNHLY and CDR2 FYNNEI. The CDR3 totals 17 residues. V lost 4 bases to trimming and J lost 4 bases; unmatched junction nucleotides: 9.